The 32 T cell receptor beta chains below all came from one sample that was sequenced in a study of cytomegalovirus exposure and HLA in healthy donors. The PCR had 60 Vbeta and 13 Jbeta primers. The table came from immunoSEQ multiplex PCR; TCRdb's copy has only in-frame clones and leaves some out. The profile covers under 200,000 clones, with 60% to 80% appearing a single time and 2.5% to 3% taken by the ten largest. The material sequenced was PBMCs. Receptors originate from a man aged 40-49 years in good health and CMV-seronegative.

This sequence joins TRBV27 and TRBJ1-6; 9 bases fit TRBD1. Germline-derived CDR1 and CDR2 are MNHEY and SMNVEV (reference sequence). V trimming: 5 bases; J trimming: 8 bases; junction bases outside the gene matches: 10. This CDR3 is 16 amino acids long. CDR3 protein: CASSPGTGRHYSPLHF. The CDR3, as DNA: TGTGCCAGCAGTCCGGGGACAGGGAGGCACTATTCACCCCTCCACTTT.

The genes are TRBV28 and TRBJ2-5, with 7 bases lining up with TRBD1. Trimming took 6 bases from V and 4 from J; bases not matched to a gene: 14. The germline gives CDR1 MDHEN, CDR2 SYDVKM. CDR3 size: 16 residues. The CDR3 sequence: CASSPPVGQVGETQYF. In DNA form, the CDR3 reads TGTGCCAGCAGCCCCCCCGTAGGACAGGTCGGAGAGACCCAGTACTTC.

About this clone itself: This sample includes further DNA sequences coding for the same CDR3. The genes are TRBV5-1 and TRBJ2-7, with a tentative D call TRBD2 (6 bases). The CDR3 has 13 residues. Germline CDR1 reads SGHRS; CDR2 reads YFSETQ. Trimming cost V 5 bases and J 2 bases, with 11 bases left between them. This CDR3 is CASSPGTAYEQYF. CDR3 in DNA: TGCGCCAGCAGTCCCGGGACTGCCTACGAGCAGTACTTC.

This clone was seen just once. V is TRBV4-1 and J is TRBJ1-5, with a possible D match to TRBD1 (5 bases). The CDR3 is 16 residues long. The germline V gene has CDR1 MGHRA and CDR2 YSYEKL. The ends were cut back, 0 bases at V and 7 bases at J, with 16 bases in the middle. This chain's CDR3 is CASSQEPSRGMQPQHF. The CDR3 DNA follows: TGCGCCAGCAGCCAAGAGCCCTCGCGGGGGATGCAGCCCCAGCATTTT.

This clone was counted once. This chain uses TRBV21-1 with TRBJ2-3; the tabulated D call, TRBD1, remains unverified against the DNA. TRBV21-1 is an annotated pseudogene. This CDR3 region has 14 residues. The chain's CDR3 is CADRHSHLRNTQYF. In DNA, the CDR3 is TGTGCCGACCGACACTCCCACCTTCGAAATACGCAGTATTTT.

The V and J genes are TRBV10-2 and TRBJ2-2, with TRBD2 matching over 7 bases. This CDR3 has 14 residues. Germline CDR1 reads WSHSY; CDR2 reads SAAADI. The V and J ends lost 5 bases and 1 base, in that order; junction bases with no gene match: 1. For the CDR3, the DNA is TGCGCCAGCAGTTGGACTAGGAACACCGGGGAGCTGTTTTTT. This gives the protein CASSWTRNTGELFF.

The chain recombines TRBV2 with TRBJ2-3; tentatively, D is TRBD1 (6 bases). Per the germline V gene, CDR1 is SNHLY and CDR2 is FYNNEI. Trimming cost V 8 bases and J 8 bases, with 26 bases left between them. There are 16 residues in the CDR3. CDR3 region: CASYTPGQGRDGTQYF. Here the CDR3 DNA reads TGTGCCAGCTACACTCCGGGGCAGGGGAGAGACGGTACGCAGTATTTT.

The gene calls are TRBV18 and TRBJ2-1; tentatively, D is TRBD1 (7 bases). The ends were cut back, 3 bases at V and 3 bases at J, with 12 bases in the middle. The CDR3 runs 15 residues. Germline loops: CDR1 KGHSH, CDR2 LQKENI. In DNA, the CDR3 is TGTGCCAGCTCACCGCAGGGGGGACTCTACAATGAGCAGTTCTTC. This translates into CASSPQGGLYNEQFF.

This clone was seen a handful of times. CDR3 region: CASSRTGGAYEQYF. The CDR3 coding sequence is TGTGCCAGCAGTAGGACAGGGGGTGCATACGAGCAGTACTTC. This chain links TRBV6-5 with TRBJ2-5; 10 bases agree with TRBD1. TRBJ2-7 matches the DNA end more closely, so the J call is doubtful. CDR1 MNHEY and CDR2 SVGAGI come from the germline V gene. The CDR3 contains 14 residues.

The chain uses TRBV5-1 and TRBJ1-5, with D unclear. Germline V lookup: CDR1 SGHRS, CDR2 YFSETQ. The CDR3 has 15 amino acids. V lost 2 bases and J lost 2, with 11 bases in between. CDR3: CASSFGSEGNQPQHF. The CDR3 region has the DNA TGCGCCAGCAGCTTTGGGTCAGAGGGCAATCAGCCCCAGCATTTT.

The chain employs TRBV7-2 and TRBJ2-3; 11 nucleotides match TRBD2. V lost 5 bases and J lost 3; bases outside the gene matches: 7. The CDR3 totals 16 residues. Germline CDR1 and CDR2: SGHTA and FQGNSA. The CDR3 reads CASSITGTSGTDTQYF. CDR3 DNA: TGTGCCAGCAGCATAACCGGGACTAGCGGAACAGATACGCAGTATTTT.

V gene TRBV2 combines with J gene TRBJ2-5, with 8 bases fitting TRBD2. The DNA end is a closer match to TRBJ2-7, so the J assignment may be wrong. The CDR3 has 16 amino acids. The germline V gene has CDR1 SNHLY and CDR2 FYNNEI. CDR3 sequence (DNA): TGTGCCAGCAGTGAAGCGCTTCCGGGACTAGGCTACGAGCAGTACTTC. It specifies CASSEALPGLGYEQYF.

The genes are TRBV4-2 and TRBJ2-7; a possible D gene is TRBD2 (6 bases). The V end was cut by 3 bases, the J end by 4 bases, with 16 bases between. Germline loops: CDR1 LGHNA, CDR2 YNFKEQ. The CDR3 length is 15 residues. The CDR3 spells CASSQGQGGFYEQYF. Here the CDR3 DNA reads TGTGCCAGCAGCCAGGGGCAGGGAGGCTTTTACGAGCAGTACTTC.

This chain uses TRBV14 with TRBJ2-7; 8 nucleotides line up with TRBD2. This CDR3 contains 13 residues. Germline V CDR1 and CDR2: SGHDN, FVKESK. Unmatched junction bases numbered 6, after V lost 1 base and J lost 10 bases. In DNA, the CDR3 is TGTGCCAGCAGCCAAGGGCGGGAGGTCCCTCAGTACTTC. Its protein is CASSQGREVPQYF.

Only a few counts were recorded for this clone. The genes are TRBV5-1 and TRBJ1-5; 9 nucleotides agree with TRBD1. The CDR3 sequence is 16 residues long. V shed 4 bases, J shed 4 bases, and the junction held 9 bases outside the gene matches. The germline CDR1 and CDR2 sequences are SGHRS and YFSETQ. DNA for the CDR3: TGCGCCAGCAGCCCCACCGGGACAGGGAATAATCAGCCCCAGCATTTT. Translation gives CASSPTGTGNNQPQHF.

This chain connects TRBV29-1 to TRBJ2-7; 7 bases align to TRBD1. The CDR3 runs to 16 residues. Unmatched junction bases numbered 11, after V lost 0 bases and J lost 3 bases. The germline V gene has CDR1 SQVTM and CDR2 ANQGSEA. CDR3 amino acids: CSVEDRQGVVSYEQYF. DNA of the CDR3: TGCAGCGTTGAAGATCGCCAGGGGGTGGTGAGCTACGAGCAGTACTTC.

The J gene is TRBJ2-7, the V gene TRBV6-5; TRBD2 might be the D (5 bases). Trimming removed 0 bases at V and 2 bases at J, with 8 bases between. Looked up from germline, CDR1 is MNHEY and CDR2 is SVGAGI. This CDR3 contains 14 residues. For the CDR3, the DNA is TGTGCCAGCAGTTACTCGAGGCGGGCCTACGAGCAGTACTTC. Its protein is CASSYSRRAYEQYF.

The chain employs TRBV7-9 and TRBJ2-5; a possible D gene is TRBD2 (6 bases). This CDR3 contains 14 residues. Trimming stripped 4 bases from V and 3 bases from J, with 12 bases between. CDR1 is SEHNR, CDR2 FQNEAQ, per germline (reference sequence). CDR3 sequence: CASSSRWEEETQYF. CDR3 in DNA: TGTGCCAGCAGCTCGCGGTGGGAGGAAGAGACCCAGTACTTC.

The chain combines TRBV10-3 with TRBJ2-5; tentative D call: TRBD2 (5 bases). CDR1 is ENHRY and CDR2 is SYGVKD in the germline V gene. The CDR3 runs to 12 residues. V was clipped by 3 bases and J by 3 bases, with 5 bases between them. CDR3 amino acids: CAISDGEETQYF. The CDR3 nucleotides are TGTGCCATCAGTGACGGGGAAGAGACCCAGTACTTC.

The rearrangement joins TRBV30 to TRBJ1-1; 9 positions match TRBD1. The V gene's germline CDR1 is GTSNPN and CDR2 SVGIG (reference sequence). This CDR3 has 13 residues. J was trimmed by 3 bases and V by 1 base; bases with no gene match: 0. The CDR3 loop is CAWSGDRDTEAFF. The DNA for the CDR3 is TGTGCCTGGAGTGGGGACAGGGACACTGAAGCTTTCTTT.

The rearrangement links TRBV7-9 to TRBJ2-5, with TRBD1 matching over 7 bases. The DNA matches TRBJ2-7 better at its end, which makes the J call doubtful. The CDR3 totals 16 residues. The germline gives CDR1 SEHNR, CDR2 FQNEAQ (reference sequence). This CDR3 is CASSLISRQGVYEQYF. CDR3 nucleotides: TGTGCCAGCAGCTTAATAAGTCGTCAGGGGGTATACGAGCAGTACTTC.

A few counts support this clone. In DNA, the CDR3 is TGTGCCAGAGCTCTGACTAGCGGGAGGGCCGGGAGAAACAATGAGCAGTTCTTC. This gives the protein CARALTSGRAGRNNEQFF. V and J are TRBV7-4 and TRBJ2-1; 14 bases map to TRBD2. The germline gives CDR1 SGHVT, CDR2 SQSDAQ. There are 18 residues in the CDR3. The junction had 15 bases not matched to a gene; V was cut back by 9 bases and J by 5 bases.

This clone appeared once. This rearrangement joins TRBV5-4 to TRBJ2-3, with 7 nucleotides matching TRBD2. The CDR3 sequence is 14 residues long. CDR1 SGHNT and CDR2 YYREEE come from the germline V gene (reference sequence). After removal of 4 bases from V and 4 bases from J, the junction contained 6 bases not matched to a gene. The CDR3 DNA sequence: TGTGCCAGCAGCATAGCGGGTAACCCAGATACGCAGTATTTT. Its protein is CASSIAGNPDTQYF.

This clone was seen a few times. The V call is TRBV7-6, the J call TRBJ2-1, with 8 positions matching TRBD2. The V and J ends lost 5 bases and 1 base, in that order; junction bases with no gene match: 4. This CDR3 is 15 amino acids long. CDR1 is SGHVS, CDR2 FNYEAQ, per germline. This CDR3 reads CASSAERGSYNEQFF. The CDR3 coding sequence is TGTGCCAGCAGCGCTGAGCGGGGGTCCTACAATGAGCAGTTCTTC.

This sequence joins TRBV18 and TRBJ2-1; the match to TRBD1 covers 8 bases. Trimming cost V 1 base and J 3 bases; bases outside gene matches: 5. This CDR3 is built from 16 residues. CDR1 KGHSH and CDR2 LQKENI come from the germline V gene. As DNA, the CDR3 is TGTGCCAGCTCACCACGTTCTGGACAGGGCTACAATGAGCAGTTCTTC. It codes for CASSPRSGQGYNEQFF.

This chain links TRBV5-4 with TRBJ2-2; 13 bases line up with TRBD2. J lost 7 bases, V lost 3 bases, and 6 bases had no gene match. The CDR3 sequence is 16 residues long. CDR1 is SGHNT, CDR2 YYREEE, per germline (reference sequence). CDR3 loop: CASSYGLAGDNGELFF. As DNA, the CDR3 is TGTGCCAGCAGCTACGGACTAGCGGGAGATAACGGGGAGCTGTTTTTT.

The chain employs TRBV11-2 and TRBJ1-4; 8 nucleotides match TRBD1. Germline V CDR1 and CDR2: SGHAT, FQNNGV. This CDR3 spans 19 amino acids. The trim removed 0 bases at V and 4 bases at J, leaving 13 bases unmatched. The CDR3 spells CASSLELLKTGGHNEKLFF. The CDR3 nucleotides are TGTGCCAGCAGCTTAGAACTATTGAAAACAGGGGGGCATAATGAAAAACTGTTTTTT.

The J gene is TRBJ2-5, the V gene TRBV7-3; 8 bases map to TRBD2. The J segment lost 2 bases and the V segment lost 5 bases, leaving 1 base of the junction unmatched. The germline CDR1 and CDR2 sequences are SGHTA and FQGTGA. The CDR3 spans 13 residues. CDR3 nucleotide sequence: TGTGCCAGCAGCCGGGGGGGTCAAGAGACCCAGTACTTC. Protein product: CASSRGGQETQYF.

The chain carries TRBV11-3 and TRBJ2-3; 9 nucleotides line up with TRBD2. Germline V gene data show CDR1 as SGHNT and CDR2 as YENEEA. The V gene end was trimmed by 1 base and the J gene end by 5 bases; junction bases not matched to a gene: 7. The CDR3 runs to 16 residues. In DNA form, the CDR3 reads TGTGCCAGCAGCTTAGGCAGGAGCGGGGGGTTAGATACGCAGTATTTT. Its translation is CASSLGRSGGLDTQYF.

This chain links TRBV27 with TRBJ2-7; a possible D gene is TRBD1 (5 bases). This CDR3 spans 17 amino acids. V lost 2 bases to trimming and J lost 1 base, with 18 bases between them. Per the germline V gene, CDR1 is MNHEY and CDR2 is SMNVEV (reference sequence). DNA for the CDR3: TGTGCCAGCAGTTTAAGTAGGGAAGGGGTCAAATCCTACGAGCAGTACTTC. Translated: CASSLSREGVKSYEQYF.

This rearrangement joins TRBV27 to TRBJ2-3; TRBD2 agrees at 11 bases. V was clipped by 6 bases and J by 4 bases; unmatched bases: 6. The CDR3 totals 15 residues. Germline CDR1 MNHEY, CDR2 SMNVEV (reference sequence). In nucleotides, the CDR3 is TGTGCCAGCAGGCTAGCGGGAGGTTTTTCAGATACGCAGTATTTT. Translated: CASRLAGGFSDTQYF.

The chain uses TRBV30 and TRBJ2-3; weak D call: TRBD2 (6 bases). The CDR3 is 18 residues long. Per the germline V gene, CDR1 is GTSNPN and CDR2 is SVGIG (reference sequence). V was pared by 5 bases and J by 1 base, with 25 bases between. The CDR3 protein is CAWLPTPGEPVRTDTQYF. The CDR3 nucleotides read TGTGCCTGGCTCCCCACCCCGGGGGAGCCAGTCCGCACAGATACGCAGTATTTT.